This is a list of T cell receptor beta chains from one sample in a study of cytomegalovirus exposure and HLA in healthy donors. This table comes from immunoSEQ multiplex PCR, and its TCRdb copy is limited to in-frame clones, with some not included. The sample lists about 140,000 clones, around 75% occurring once. The specimen sequenced was PBMCs. Receptors were obtained from a man aged 18 to 29 in good health and CMV-seropositive. Each CDR3 is given with its conserved first and last residue. The order of the fields is CDR3 DNA, CDR3 protein, D gene, J gene, V gene, clone size. A D gene is named only where the DNA matches it firmly. Part of the rows lack a size; the others show once, few, many or a class for expanded clones.

CDR3 DNA: TGTGCCAGCAGAGGGTGGTCCGGTACTGAAGCTTTCTTT
CDR3 protein: CASRGWSGTEAFF
D gene: .
J gene: TRBJ1-1
V gene: TRBV19
clone size: .

CDR3 DNA: TGTGCCAGCAGCTCAGGTATGGAGCAGTACTTC
CDR3 protein: CASSSGMEQYF
D gene: .
J gene: TRBJ2-7
V gene: TRBV27
clone size: .

CDR3 DNA: TGTGCCAGCAGTTACATTGGGCTAGCGGGAGATGAGCAGTTCTTC
CDR3 protein: CASSYIGLAGDEQFF
D gene: TRBD2
J gene: TRBJ2-1
V gene: TRBV6-6
clone size: .

CDR3 DNA: TGTGCCAGCAGCCAGACTAGCGTAACGAACACCGGGGAGCTGTTTTTT
CDR3 protein: CASSQTSVTNTGELFF
D gene: TRBD2
J gene: TRBJ2-2
V gene: TRBV7-8
clone size: .

CDR3 DNA: TGCGCCAGCAGATCCGGGACAGGGGGTTTTGGTGCTGAAGCTTTCTTT
CDR3 protein: CASRSGTGGFGAEAFF
D gene: TRBD1
J gene: TRBJ1-1
V gene: TRBV5-1
clone size: .

CDR3 DNA: TGTGCCAGTAGTTCTGGTTCTAGCGGCTCCTACGAGCAGTACTTC
CDR3 protein: CASSSGSSGSYEQYF
D gene: TRBD2
J gene: TRBJ2-7
V gene: TRBV19
clone size: .

CDR3 DNA: TGTGCCAGCTTGGGGGGACCGGGCCTCGGGACCCAGTACTTC
CDR3 protein: CASLGGPGLGTQYF
D gene: .
J gene: TRBJ2-5
V gene: TRBV6-1
clone size: .

CDR3 DNA: TGTGCCAGCAGGAGAGGGGGACAGGGATTCCCCTACGAGCAGTACTTC
CDR3 protein: CASRRGGQGFPYEQYF
D gene: TRBD1
J gene: TRBJ2-7
V gene: TRBV2
clone size: .

CDR3 DNA: TGCGCCAGCCGGGGAGGGTTGGAGACCCAGTACTTC
CDR3 protein: CASRGGLETQYF
D gene: TRBD2
J gene: TRBJ2-5
V gene: TRBV10-1
clone size: .

CDR3 DNA: TGTGCCAGCAGCTTAGCGGGTGGGCCAGGGCAAGGAGGCTACACCTTC
CDR3 protein: CASSLAGGPGQGGYTF
D gene: .
J gene: TRBJ1-2
V gene: TRBV7-8
clone size: .

CDR3 DNA: TGTGCCAGCAGCTTAGCGCCCGGGGGCAATGAGCAGTTCTTC
CDR3 protein: CASSLAPGGNEQFF
D gene: .
J gene: TRBJ2-1
V gene: TRBV7-6
clone size: .

CDR3 DNA: TGTGCCAGCTCACGGAACAGGGGGTCAGAGACCCAGTACTTC
CDR3 protein: CASSRNRGSETQYF
D gene: TRBD1
J gene: TRBJ2-5
V gene: TRBV18
clone size: .

CDR3 DNA: TGTGCCAGCAGTCCCCTTTCTAGCGGGAGTATTCTTGATACGCAGTATTTT
CDR3 protein: CASSPLSSGSILDTQYF
D gene: TRBD2
J gene: TRBJ2-3
V gene: TRBV28
clone size: .

CDR3 DNA: TGTGCCAGCAGCTCCAGGGGGCTAATCGTGAGGGAGCAGTACTTC
CDR3 protein: CASSSRGLIVREQYF
D gene: TRBD1
J gene: TRBJ2-7
V gene: TRBV7-2
clone size: .

CDR3 DNA: TGTGCCAGCAGCCAGAGCGGGAGGGGTGACGAGCAGTACTTC
CDR3 protein: CASSQSGRGDEQYF
D gene: TRBD2
J gene: TRBJ2-7
V gene: TRBV14
clone size: .

CDR3 DNA: TGTGCCAGCAGTATTAGCGGGAGCACCTACGAGCAGTACTTC
CDR3 protein: CASSISGSTYEQYF
D gene: TRBD2
J gene: TRBJ2-7
V gene: TRBV27
clone size: .

CDR3 DNA: TGTGCCAGCAGTTTCAGGGAAAATCTTTCACCCCTCCACTTT
CDR3 protein: CASSFRENLSPLHF
D gene: .
J gene: TRBJ1-6
V gene: TRBV27
clone size: .

CDR3 DNA: TGTGCCAGCAGTCGAGGGGGTACTAATGAAAAACTGTTTTTT
CDR3 protein: CASSRGGTNEKLFF
D gene: .
J gene: TRBJ1-4
V gene: TRBV6-5
clone size: .

CDR3 DNA: TGTGCCAGCAGCTTAACTCGCAAAAACACTGAAGCTTTCTTT
CDR3 protein: CASSLTRKNTEAFF
D gene: .
J gene: TRBJ1-1
V gene: TRBV7-2
clone size: .

CDR3 DNA: TGTGCCTCTTCCCAGGGCAGTCAAAACATTCAGTACTTC
CDR3 protein: CASSQGSQNIQYF
D gene: .
J gene: TRBJ2-4
V gene: TRBV27
clone size: .

CDR3 DNA: TGTGCCATCAGTGTCACTACTAGCGGGAACTCCTACGAGCAGTACTTC
CDR3 protein: CAISVTTSGNSYEQYF
D gene: TRBD2
J gene: TRBJ2-7
V gene: TRBV10-3
clone size: .

CDR3 DNA: TGTGCCAGCTCCCTCGGCGCGGGAGGGCGTGAGCAGTACTTC
CDR3 protein: CASSLGAGGREQYF
D gene: TRBD2
J gene: TRBJ2-7
V gene: TRBV28
clone size: .

CDR3 DNA: TGTGCCAGCAGCCCAAGGAGCGGGAGAGGCACAGATACGCAGTATTTT
CDR3 protein: CASSPRSGRGTDTQYF
D gene: TRBD2
J gene: TRBJ2-3
V gene: TRBV11-3
clone size: .

CDR3 DNA: TGTGCCAGCAGCGTAGCTGGGACTAGCGGGAGAAATGAGCAGTTCTTC
CDR3 protein: CASSVAGTSGRNEQFF
D gene: TRBD2
J gene: TRBJ2-1
V gene: TRBV9
clone size: .

CDR3 DNA: TGTGCCAGTAGTATAAAGTATCAGGGGGCCGGGGATCAGCCCCAGCATTTT
CDR3 protein: CASSIKYQGAGDQPQHF
D gene: TRBD1
J gene: TRBJ1-5
V gene: TRBV19
clone size: .

CDR3 DNA: TGTGCCAGCATAACCGGGACAGGCTATCAGCCCCAGCATTTT
CDR3 protein: CASITGTGYQPQHF
D gene: TRBD1
J gene: TRBJ1-5
V gene: TRBV28
clone size: .

CDR3 DNA: TGTGCCAGCAGCCAGCAGCCCCGGGGTGCTGAAGCTTTCTTT
CDR3 protein: CASSQQPRGAEAFF
D gene: .
J gene: TRBJ1-1
V gene: TRBV14
clone size: .

CDR3 DNA: TGTGCCAGCAGCGGTAGCGGGAGAGTTTCCTACGAGCAGTACTTC
CDR3 protein: CASSGSGRVSYEQYF
D gene: TRBD2
J gene: TRBJ2-7
V gene: TRBV7-2
clone size: .

CDR3 DNA: TGTGCCAGCAGCTACGGGCTCCGAGGAGGGGAGACCCAGTACTTC
CDR3 protein: CASSYGLRGGETQYF
D gene: .
J gene: TRBJ2-5
V gene: TRBV11-2
clone size: .

CDR3 DNA: TGTGCCAGCAGTTACTCTTTGGGGCGAGTTTACAATGAGCAGTTCTTC
CDR3 protein: CASSYSLGRVYNEQFF
D gene: .
J gene: TRBJ2-1
V gene: TRBV6-6
clone size: .

CDR3 DNA: TGTGCCAGCTCACCCTTCGGGACAGCTTACGAGCAGTACTTC
CDR3 protein: CASSPFGTAYEQYF
D gene: TRBD1
J gene: TRBJ2-7
V gene: TRBV18
clone size: .

CDR3 DNA: TGCGCCAGCAGTCGGCCCGGGACTAGCGACATTGGAGCAGATACGCAGTATTTT
CDR3 protein: CASSRPGTSDIGADTQYF
D gene: TRBD2
J gene: TRBJ2-3
V gene: TRBV5-1
clone size: .

CDR3 DNA: TGTGCCAGCAGTGGGACTAGCGGGAGGGTTAGCAATGAGCAGTTCTTC
CDR3 protein: CASSGTSGRVSNEQFF
D gene: TRBD2
J gene: TRBJ2-1
V gene: TRBV2
clone size: few

CDR3 DNA: TGTGCCAGCAGCCCGGGACAGCACGGTACTGAGCAGTTCTTC
CDR3 protein: CASSPGQHGTEQFF
D gene: TRBD1
J gene: TRBJ2-1
V gene: TRBV7-6
clone size: .

CDR3 DNA: TGCAGCGTTGAAGAAGTTGTTAGCGGGGGAATGGGAATCCGCGAGCAGTACTTC
CDR3 protein: CSVEEVVSGGMGIREQYF
D gene: TRBD2
J gene: TRBJ2-7
V gene: TRBV29-1
clone size: .

CDR3 DNA: TGCGCCAGCAGCCCCGGACTGGGGGGCTACAATGAGCAGTTCTTC
CDR3 protein: CASSPGLGGYNEQFF
D gene: .
J gene: TRBJ2-1
V gene: TRBV5-1
clone size: .

CDR3 DNA: TGTGCCAGCTCACCACTGGGACTGACAAACAATGAGCAGTTCTTC
CDR3 protein: CASSPLGLTNNEQFF
D gene: .
J gene: TRBJ2-1
V gene: TRBV18
clone size: once

CDR3 DNA: TGTGCCAGCAAAATCTTTGGACATTACGAGCAGTACTTC
CDR3 protein: CASKIFGHYEQYF
D gene: .
J gene: TRBJ2-7
V gene: TRBV28
clone size: .

CDR3 DNA: TGTGCCAGCAGTTTATCGGGGCAAAACATTCAGTACTTC
CDR3 protein: CASSLSGQNIQYF
D gene: .
J gene: TRBJ2-4
V gene: TRBV27
clone size: .

CDR3 DNA: TGTGCCAGCAGTGAAACGGGTTTGATCAATCAGCCCCAGCATTTT
CDR3 protein: CASSETGLINQPQHF
D gene: .
J gene: TRBJ1-5
V gene: TRBV2
clone size: few

CDR3 DNA: TGTGCCAGCCGACAGAGGGGGATCCCCTACGAGCAGTACTTC
CDR3 protein: CASRQRGIPYEQYF
D gene: .
J gene: TRBJ2-7
V gene: TRBV6-1
clone size: .

CDR3 DNA: TGTGCCTGGAGCATCCCAGGGGGCAGTCAGCCCCAGCATTTT
CDR3 protein: CAWSIPGGSQPQHF
D gene: TRBD1
J gene: TRBJ1-5
V gene: TRBV30
clone size: .

CDR3 DNA: TGTGCCAGCAAGAGCACCTTGGAGACCCAGTACTTC
CDR3 protein: CASKSTLETQYF
D gene: .
J gene: TRBJ2-5
V gene: TRBV7-9
clone size: .

CDR3 DNA: TGTGCCAGCAGTGCGGGACAGAACTGTGAAGCTTTCTTT
CDR3 protein: CASSAGQNCEAFF
D gene: TRBD1
J gene: TRBJ1-1
V gene: TRBV27
clone size: .

CDR3 DNA: TGTGCCAGCAGCCCCGGGGACAGATTGGGTGCCTACAATGAGCAGTTCTTC
CDR3 protein: CASSPGDRLGAYNEQFF
D gene: TRBD1
J gene: TRBJ2-1
V gene: TRBV11-2
clone size: few

CDR3 DNA: TGTCCCAGCAGTTTATCCCCTTCGGAGCAAGAGACCCAGTACTTC
CDR3 protein: CPSSLSPSEQETQYF
D gene: .
J gene: TRBJ2-5
V gene: TRBV28
clone size: .

CDR3 DNA: TGTGCCAGCAGTGAAGCCTCGGGCGGGGAGCTGTTTTTT
CDR3 protein: CASSEASGGELFF
D gene: .
J gene: TRBJ2-2
V gene: TRBV6-1
clone size: once

CDR3 DNA: TGCAGTGCTAAGGGGACTGGGTTAAATTTCTTT
CDR3 protein: CSAKGTGLNFF
D gene: .
J gene: TRBJ1-1
V gene: TRBV20-1
clone size: .

CDR3 DNA: TGTGCCAGCAGGGAACTAGCGGGAGAATCCTACAATGAGCAGTTCTTC
CDR3 protein: CASRELAGESYNEQFF
D gene: TRBD2
J gene: TRBJ2-1
V gene: TRBV7-9
clone size: .

CDR3 DNA: TGTGCCAGCAGTTATTACGCCAGGGGATTCGACGAGCAGTACTTC
CDR3 protein: CASSYYARGFDEQYF
D gene: .
J gene: TRBJ2-7
V gene: TRBV6-5
clone size: few

CDR3 DNA: TGTGCCAGCATCCCTCCCGCACGGGGGAACGAGCAGTACTTC
CDR3 protein: CASIPPARGNEQYF
D gene: .
J gene: TRBJ2-7
V gene: TRBV28
clone size: .

CDR3 DNA: TGTGCCAGCAGTGAGACAGGAAGCGGCTACGAGCAGTACTTC
CDR3 protein: CASSETGSGYEQYF
D gene: .
J gene: TRBJ2-7
V gene: TRBV2
clone size: .

CDR3 DNA: TGTGCCAGCAGCCCTCTGGCGGGAGGGTCCTACAATGAGCAGTTCTTC
CDR3 protein: CASSPLAGGSYNEQFF
D gene: TRBD2
J gene: TRBJ2-1
V gene: TRBV7-6
clone size: .

CDR3 DNA: TGCGCCAGCAGCCCTAGCGGGAGGGCCCCAGAGACCCAGTACTTC
CDR3 protein: CASSPSGRAPETQYF
D gene: TRBD2
J gene: TRBJ2-5
V gene: TRBV5-1
clone size: .

CDR3 DNA: TGTGCCATCAGTGCCCCTCTGAGGGGGGGCTTCGGCTACACCTTC
CDR3 protein: CAISAPLRGGFGYTF
D gene: .
J gene: TRBJ1-2
V gene: TRBV10-3
clone size: .

CDR3 DNA: TGTGCCAGCAGCTTAGGCGGGAGGTTGGATGAGCAGTTCTTC
CDR3 protein: CASSLGGRLDEQFF
D gene: TRBD2
J gene: TRBJ2-1
V gene: TRBV7-2
clone size: few

CDR3 DNA: TGCAGCGTTTGGGACAGGGTCCACGAGCAGTACTTC
CDR3 protein: CSVWDRVHEQYF
D gene: TRBD1
J gene: TRBJ2-7
V gene: TRBV29-1
clone size: .

CDR3 DNA: TGTGCCAGCTCACCCATTCGGGACAGATCCGGCGGCGGCAATCAGCCCCAGCATTTT
CDR3 protein: CASSPIRDRSGGGNQPQHF
D gene: TRBD1
J gene: TRBJ1-5
V gene: TRBV18
clone size: .

CDR3 DNA: TGTGCCTGGAGTGTATCCCATTTCGGTGGCTACACCTTC
CDR3 protein: CAWSVSHFGGYTF
D gene: .
J gene: TRBJ1-2
V gene: TRBV30
clone size: .

CDR3 DNA: TGTGCCAGCAGTTTAACTAGCGGGCCCTACGAGCAGTACTTC
CDR3 protein: CASSLTSGPYEQYF
D gene: TRBD2
J gene: TRBJ2-7
V gene: TRBV28
clone size: .